The rows below give T cell receptor beta chains drawn from one sample of a study of Ad26.COV2.S vaccination and SARS-CoV-2 variants. Profiled with immunoSEQ multiplex PCR; TCRdb holds only in-frame clones, not every one. The sample includes 400,000 to 500,000 clones, roughly 89% seen only once; the top ten take roughly 2.5%. Source: peripheral blood, taken in a trial of Ad26.COV2.S vaccine versus placebo. The receptors here all came from a person between 18 and 59 years old who received the Ad26.COV2.S COVID-19 vaccine or a placebo. CDR3s include the opening cysteine and the closing phenylalanine or tryptophan. The D gene is left open where the match is weak. Size is omitted from some rows. Given values are once, few, many or a class for expanded clones.

size,V,J,D,DNA,CDR3
-,TRBV4-2,TRBJ1-4,TRBD1,TGTGCCAGCAGCCAAGGACAGGGGGCAACTAATGAAAAACTGTTTTTT,CASSQGQGATNEKLFF
-,TRBV6-4,TRBJ2-3,-,TGTGCCAGCAGTGACTCAAGGCTGGGGTCGGACACAGATACGCAGTATTTT,CASSDSRLGSDTDTQYF
-,TRBV23-1,TRBJ2-7,-,TGCGCCAGCAGTCAGGTAAGGGATGGCTCCTACGAGCAGTACTTC,CASSQVRDGSYEQYF
-,TRBV28,TRBJ1-1,-,TGTGCCAGCAGCCTTGTAGGGGAGGGCACTGAAGCTTTCTTT,CASSLVGEGTEAFF
-,TRBV24-1,TRBJ2-1,-,TGTGCCACCAGTGATCCTTCGCGGGGCAGTGAGCAGTTCTTC,CATSDPSRGSEQFF
-,TRBV4-2,TRBJ2-2,-,TGTGCCAGCAGCCACCAAGAGGGGGAGAAGGCGCACACCGGGGAGCTGTTTTTT,CASSHQEGEKAHTGELFF
once,TRBV30,TRBJ2-5,TRBD1,TGTGCCTGGAGTTCACCTCCGAACAGGGGGTGGGAGACCCAGTACTTC,CAWSSPPNRGWETQYF
-,TRBV28,TRBJ1-6,TRBD1,TGTGCCAGCAGAAGGACAGGGGTGGGATCACCCCTCCACTTT,CASRRTGVGSPLHF
once,TRBV6-5,TRBJ2-3,-,TGTGCCAGCGCCCGGGGGACTAGCACAGATACGCAGTATTTT,CASARGTSTDTQYF
-,TRBV2,TRBJ1-5,TRBD1,TGTGCCAGCAGCCAGAGACAGGGGGCCTTTGGGCAGCCCCAGCATTTT,CASSQRQGAFGQPQHF
-,TRBV28,TRBJ2-7,TRBD1,TGTGCCAGCAGGGCCGGGACAGATACCTACGAGCAGTACTTC,CASRAGTDTYEQYF
once,TRBV27,TRBJ2-1,TRBD2,TGTGCCAGCAGTTTACTAGCGGGAGGGCTTTACAATGAGCAGTTCTTC,CASSLLAGGLYNEQFF
-,TRBV9,TRBJ1-3,-,TGTGCCAGCAGCGTAGACACCCTCTCTGGAAACACCATATATTTT,CASSVDTLSGNTIYF
-,TRBV11-2,TRBJ1-2,-,TGTGCCAGCAGCTTAGATGGGGAAGTCTATGGCTACACCTTC,CASSLDGEVYGYTF
-,TRBV12-5,TRBJ1-3,-,TGTGCTAGTGGTTTGGAGGGAACTGGAAACACCATATATTTT,CASGLEGTGNTIYF
-,TRBV4-3,TRBJ2-5,TRBD2,TGCGCCAGCAGCCCTGGCGGGATGCGGGGGCAAGAGACCCAGTACTTC,CASSPGGMRGQETQYF
-,TRBV5-4,TRBJ2-1,-,TGTGCCAGCAGCTTGGGGTCCGGAAATGAGCAGTTCTTC,CASSLGSGNEQFF
-,TRBV28,TRBJ2-5,-,TGTGCCAGCAGTCCGCAGGGGCTCGGGGAGACCCAGTACTTC,CASSPQGLGETQYF
-,TRBV30,TRBJ1-3,-,TGTGCCTGGAATACAGGGACGATCTTCGGAAACACCATATATTTT,CAWNTGTIFGNTIYF
-,TRBV9,TRBJ1-1,-,TGTGCCAGCAGCGTAGGTTTTGAGAACACTGAAGCTTTCTTT,CASSVGFENTEAFF
-,TRBV7-2,TRBJ1-4,-,TGTGCCAGCAGCTTAGCGCCAGGGAGTGAAAAACTGTTTTTT,CASSLAPGSEKLFF
-,TRBV6-2/TRBV6-3,TRBJ1-5,TRBD1,TGTGCCAGCAGCGGACAGGGGGGAAATCAGCCCCAGCATTTT,CASSGQGGNQPQHF